The sequence of this T cell receptor (beta chain) was determined in a study of yellow fever vaccine responses in identical twins. There are 16 residues in the CDR3. V was pared by 4 bases and J by 6 bases, with 8 bases of the junction left unmatched. Germline V gene sequence: CDR1 LGHNA, CDR2 YNFKEQ. Notes on the study in general: Vaccine T cell responses of twins reportedly seemed partly convergent and partly personalized.

A single record per CDR3 protein comes from TCRdb applying MiXCR to the RT-PCR reads. The table includes 30,000 to 35,000 distinct CDR3 sequences, roughly three fifths detected once. To note about this clonotype: Antigen specificity is unknown.

The sample here was T cells from blood (PBMCs), unsorted or a sorted subset (not recorded which), taken before or after yellow fever vaccination (not recorded which). The rearrangement links TRBV4-2 to TRBJ2-2, with 10 bases aligning to TRBD1. The TCR originated in a woman under 30 who received the yellow fever vaccine. The CDR3 loop is CASSRRQGADPGELFF. In DNA form, the CDR3 reads TGTGCCAGCAGCCGACGACAGGGGGCGGACCCCGGGGAGCTGTTTTTT.